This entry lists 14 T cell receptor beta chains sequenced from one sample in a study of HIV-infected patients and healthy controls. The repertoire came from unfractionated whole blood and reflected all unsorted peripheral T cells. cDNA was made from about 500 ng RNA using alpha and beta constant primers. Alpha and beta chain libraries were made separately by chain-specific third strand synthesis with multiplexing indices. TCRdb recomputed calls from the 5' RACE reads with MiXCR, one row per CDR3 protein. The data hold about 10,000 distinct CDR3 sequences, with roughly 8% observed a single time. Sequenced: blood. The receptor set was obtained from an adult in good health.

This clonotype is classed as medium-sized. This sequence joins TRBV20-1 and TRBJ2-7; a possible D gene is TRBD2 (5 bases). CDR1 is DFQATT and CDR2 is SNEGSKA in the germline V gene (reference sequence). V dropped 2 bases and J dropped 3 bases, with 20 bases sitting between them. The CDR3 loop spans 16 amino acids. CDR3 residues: CSARSGTPNQIYEQYF. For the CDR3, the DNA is TGCAGTGCTAGATCGGGAACACCAAACCAAATCTACGAGCAGTACTTC.

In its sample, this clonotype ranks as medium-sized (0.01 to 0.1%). CDR3 coding DNA: TGTGCCAGCAGCCGCCTACCTTACAGGGGCTTGAGCACAGATACGCAGTATTTT. Translating gives CASSRLPYRGLSTDTQYF. This chain connects TRBV27 to TRBJ2-3; 7 bases agree with TRBD1. V lost 6 bases to trimming and J lost 0 bases; unmatched junction nucleotides: 15. The CDR3 totals 18 residues. Germline lookup yields CDR1 MNHEY and CDR2 SMNVEV (reference sequence).

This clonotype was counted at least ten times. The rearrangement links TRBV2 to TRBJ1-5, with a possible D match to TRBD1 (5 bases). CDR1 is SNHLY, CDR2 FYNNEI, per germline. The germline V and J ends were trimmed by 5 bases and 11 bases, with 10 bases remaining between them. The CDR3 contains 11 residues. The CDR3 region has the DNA TGTGCCAGCAGTCCAGGGTCAGCCCAGCATTTT. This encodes CASSPGSAQHF.

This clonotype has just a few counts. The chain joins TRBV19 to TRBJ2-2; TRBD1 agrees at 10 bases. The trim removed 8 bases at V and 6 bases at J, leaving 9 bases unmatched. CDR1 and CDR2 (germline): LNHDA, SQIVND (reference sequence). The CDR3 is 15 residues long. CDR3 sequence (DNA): TGTGCCAGTTTCAGACAGGGGGCGCGCCCCGGGGAGCTGTTTTTT. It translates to CASFRQGARPGELFF.

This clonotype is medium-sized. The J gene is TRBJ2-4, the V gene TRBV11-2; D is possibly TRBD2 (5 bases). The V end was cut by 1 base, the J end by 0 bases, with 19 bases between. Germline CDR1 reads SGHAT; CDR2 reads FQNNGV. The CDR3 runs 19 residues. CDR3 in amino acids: CASSLAERSRLLAKNIQYF. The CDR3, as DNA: TGTGCCAGCAGCTTAGCAGAGCGGAGTCGACTCTTAGCCAAAAACATTCAGTACTTC.

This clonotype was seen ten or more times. The DNA for the CDR3 is TGTGCCAGCAGTTTACCCGGACAGCCTCAAGAGACCCAGTACTTC. Its translation: CASSLPGQPQETQYF. This chain links TRBV28 with TRBJ2-5, with D maybe TRBD1 (6 bases). Germline lookup yields CDR1 MDHEN and CDR2 SYDVKM. Trimming removed 2 bases at V and 2 bases at J, with 12 bases between. The length of the CDR3 is 15 residues.

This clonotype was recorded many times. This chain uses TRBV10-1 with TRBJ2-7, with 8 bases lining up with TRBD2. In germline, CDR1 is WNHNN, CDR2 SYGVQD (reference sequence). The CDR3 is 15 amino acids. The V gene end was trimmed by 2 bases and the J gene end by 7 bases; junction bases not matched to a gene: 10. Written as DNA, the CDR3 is TGCGCCAGCAGTGAGGTGTCTAGCGGGTTTTGGGAGCAGTACTTC. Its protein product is CASSEVSSGFWEQYF.

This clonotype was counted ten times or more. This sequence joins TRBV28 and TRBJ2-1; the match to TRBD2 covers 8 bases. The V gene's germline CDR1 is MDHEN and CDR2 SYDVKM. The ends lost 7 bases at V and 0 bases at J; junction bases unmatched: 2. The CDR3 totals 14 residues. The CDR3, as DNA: TGTGCCAGCATTCGGGGGGGCTCCTACAATGAGCAGTTCTTC. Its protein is CASIRGGSYNEQFF.

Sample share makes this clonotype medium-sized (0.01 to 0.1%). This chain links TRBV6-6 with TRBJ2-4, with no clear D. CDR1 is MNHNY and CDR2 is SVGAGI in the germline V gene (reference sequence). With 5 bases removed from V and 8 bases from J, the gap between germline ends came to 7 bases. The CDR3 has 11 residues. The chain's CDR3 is CASSRSDIQYF. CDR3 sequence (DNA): TGTGCCAGCAGTCGTAGTGACATTCAGTACTTC.

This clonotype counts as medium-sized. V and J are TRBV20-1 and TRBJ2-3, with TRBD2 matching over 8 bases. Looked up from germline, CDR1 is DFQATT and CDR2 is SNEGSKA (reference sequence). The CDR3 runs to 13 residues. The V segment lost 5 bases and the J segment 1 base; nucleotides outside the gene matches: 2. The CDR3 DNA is TGCAGTGCTGCAGCGGGGGGCACAGATACGCAGTATTTT. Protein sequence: CSAAAGGTDTQYF.

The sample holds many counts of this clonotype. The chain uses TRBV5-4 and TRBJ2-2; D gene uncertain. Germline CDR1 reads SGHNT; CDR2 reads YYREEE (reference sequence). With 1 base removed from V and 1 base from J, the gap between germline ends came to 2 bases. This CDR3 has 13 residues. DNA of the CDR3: TGTGCCAGCAGCTTGAGGAACACCGGGGAGCTGTTTTTT. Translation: CASSLRNTGELFF. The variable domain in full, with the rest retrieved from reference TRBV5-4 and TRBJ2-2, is ETGVTQSPTHLIKTRGQQVTLRCSSQSGHNTVSWYQQALGQGPQFIFQYYREEENGRGNFPPRFSGLQFPNYSSELNVNALELDDSALYLCASSLRNTGELFFGEGSRLTVL.

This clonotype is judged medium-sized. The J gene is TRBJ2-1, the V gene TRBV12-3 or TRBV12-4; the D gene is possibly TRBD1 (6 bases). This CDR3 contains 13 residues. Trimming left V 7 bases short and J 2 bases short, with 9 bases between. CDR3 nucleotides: TGTGCCAGCAAAAGACAGGCCTACAATGAGCAGTTCTTC. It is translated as CASKRQAYNEQFF.

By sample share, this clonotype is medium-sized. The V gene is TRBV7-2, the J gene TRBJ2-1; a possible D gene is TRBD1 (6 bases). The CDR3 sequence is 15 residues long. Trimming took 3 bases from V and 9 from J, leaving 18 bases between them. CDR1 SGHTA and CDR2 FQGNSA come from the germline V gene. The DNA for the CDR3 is TGTGCCAGCAGCTTGGCGTCGGGACACCGGAGTGAGCAGTTCTTC. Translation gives CASSLASGHRSEQFF.

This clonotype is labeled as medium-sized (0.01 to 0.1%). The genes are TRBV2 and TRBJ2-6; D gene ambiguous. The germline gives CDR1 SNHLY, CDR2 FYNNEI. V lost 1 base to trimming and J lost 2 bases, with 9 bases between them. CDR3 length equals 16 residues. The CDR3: CASSEGLKAGANVLTF. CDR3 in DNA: TGTGCCAGCAGTGAAGGGCTGAAGGCTGGGGCCAACGTCCTGACTTTC.